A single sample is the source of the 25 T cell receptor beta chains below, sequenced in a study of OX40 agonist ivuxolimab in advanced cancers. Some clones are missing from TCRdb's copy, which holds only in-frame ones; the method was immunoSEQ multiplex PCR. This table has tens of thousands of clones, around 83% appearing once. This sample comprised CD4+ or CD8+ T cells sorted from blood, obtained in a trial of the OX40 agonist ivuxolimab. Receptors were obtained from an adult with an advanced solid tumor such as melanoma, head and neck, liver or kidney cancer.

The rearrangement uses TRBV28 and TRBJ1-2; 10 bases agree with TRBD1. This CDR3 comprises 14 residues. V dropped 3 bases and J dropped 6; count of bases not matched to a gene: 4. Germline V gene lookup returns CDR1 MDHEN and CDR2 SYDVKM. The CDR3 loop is CASSLDRGTDGYTF. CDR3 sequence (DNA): TGTGCCAGCAGTTTGGACAGGGGGACGGATGGCTACACCTTC.

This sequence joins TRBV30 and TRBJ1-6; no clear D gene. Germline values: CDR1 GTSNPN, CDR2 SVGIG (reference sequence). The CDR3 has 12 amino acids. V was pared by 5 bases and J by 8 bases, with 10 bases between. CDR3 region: CAWGRVDSPLHF. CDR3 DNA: TGTGCCTGGGGGCGGGTGGATTCACCCCTCCACTTT.

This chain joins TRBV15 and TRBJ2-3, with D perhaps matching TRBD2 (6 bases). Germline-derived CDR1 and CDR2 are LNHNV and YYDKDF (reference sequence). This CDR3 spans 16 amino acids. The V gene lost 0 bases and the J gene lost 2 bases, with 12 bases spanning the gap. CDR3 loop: CATSREGSGLTDTQYF. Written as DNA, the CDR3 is TGTGCCACCAGCAGAGAGGGTAGCGGACTCACAGATACGCAGTATTTT.

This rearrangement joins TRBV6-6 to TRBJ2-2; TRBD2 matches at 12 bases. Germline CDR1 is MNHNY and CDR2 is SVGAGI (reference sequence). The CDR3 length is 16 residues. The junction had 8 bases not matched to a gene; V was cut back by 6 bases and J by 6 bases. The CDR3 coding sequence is TGTGCCAGCAGGCTCCTGCTAGCGGGGGGGCCCGGGGAGCTGTTTTTT. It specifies CASRLLLAGGPGELFF.

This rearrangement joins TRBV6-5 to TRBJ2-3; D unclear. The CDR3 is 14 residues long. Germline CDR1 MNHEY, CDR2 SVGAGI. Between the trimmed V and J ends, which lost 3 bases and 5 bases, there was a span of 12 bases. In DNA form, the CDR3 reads TGTGCCAGCAGTTATTTCCCCCACAGAGATACGCAGTATTTT. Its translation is CASSYFPHRDTQYF.

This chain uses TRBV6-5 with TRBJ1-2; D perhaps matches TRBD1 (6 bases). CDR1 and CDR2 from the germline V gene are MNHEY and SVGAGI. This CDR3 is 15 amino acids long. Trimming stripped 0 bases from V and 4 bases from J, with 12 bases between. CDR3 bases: TGTGCCAGCAGTTACTCGTGGACAGACGGCTATGGCTACACCTTC. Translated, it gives CASSYSWTDGYGYTF.

The CDR3 region has the DNA TGTGCCAGCAGAGTTAGCCAGGGTCGAAATCAGCCCCAGCATTTT. It codes for CASRVSQGRNQPQHF. The chain has TRBV27 and TRBJ1-5; tentatively, D is TRBD1 (5 bases). Trimming removed 6 bases at V and 4 bases at J, with 16 bases between. The CDR3 is 15 amino acids. Germline-derived CDR1 and CDR2 are MNHEY and SMNVEV (reference sequence).

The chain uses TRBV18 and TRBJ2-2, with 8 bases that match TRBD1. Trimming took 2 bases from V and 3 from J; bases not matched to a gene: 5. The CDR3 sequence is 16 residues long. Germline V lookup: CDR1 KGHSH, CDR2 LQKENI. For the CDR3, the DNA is TGTGCCAGCTCACCAACACAGGGGGTTGACACCGGGGAGCTGTTTTTT. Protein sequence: CASSPTQGVDTGELFF.

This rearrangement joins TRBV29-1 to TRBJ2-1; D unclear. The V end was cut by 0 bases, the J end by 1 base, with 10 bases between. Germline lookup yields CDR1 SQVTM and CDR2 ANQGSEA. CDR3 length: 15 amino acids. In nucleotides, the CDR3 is TGCAGCGTTGAAGACGAAGGGCTTTCCTACAATGAGCAGTTCTTC. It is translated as CSVEDEGLSYNEQFF.

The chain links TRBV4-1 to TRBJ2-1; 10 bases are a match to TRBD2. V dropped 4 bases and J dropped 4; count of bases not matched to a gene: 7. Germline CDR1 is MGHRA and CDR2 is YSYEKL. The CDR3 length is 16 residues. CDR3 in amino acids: CASSPSGLAKYNEQFF. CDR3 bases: TGCGCCAGCAGCCCTTCGGGACTAGCGAAATACAATGAGCAGTTCTTC.

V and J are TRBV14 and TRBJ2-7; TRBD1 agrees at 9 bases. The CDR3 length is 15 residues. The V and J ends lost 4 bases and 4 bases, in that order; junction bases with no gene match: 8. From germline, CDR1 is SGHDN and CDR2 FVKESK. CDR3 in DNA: TGTGCCAGCAGCCCTGGGACAGGGAGGAAATACGAGCAGTACTTC. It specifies CASSPGTGRKYEQYF.

DNA for the CDR3: TGTGCCAGCACCCCGGGAGTAGCGGGATTCTCAGATACGCAGTATTTT. Protein product: CASTPGVAGFSDTQYF. J is TRBJ2-3 and V is TRBV7-2; the match to TRBD2 covers 8 bases. The CDR3 length is 16 residues. From germline, CDR1 is SGHTA and CDR2 FQGNSA. The V segment lost 7 bases and the J segment 4 bases; nucleotides outside the gene matches: 13.

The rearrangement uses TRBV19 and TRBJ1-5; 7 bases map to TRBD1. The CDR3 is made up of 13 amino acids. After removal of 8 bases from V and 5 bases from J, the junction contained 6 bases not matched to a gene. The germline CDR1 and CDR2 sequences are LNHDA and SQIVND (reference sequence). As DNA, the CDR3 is TGTGCCAGTCAGTGGCAGGGGGATCAGCCCCAGCATTTT. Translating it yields CASQWQGDQPQHF.

CDR3 amino acids: CASSYRSLTDTQYF. CDR3 sequence (DNA): TGTGCCAGCAGCTACAGGTCACTCACAGATACGCAGTATTTT. The V call is TRBV5-5, the J call TRBJ2-3; a possible D gene is TRBD1 (5 bases). Germline CDR1 SGHKS, CDR2 YYEKEE (reference sequence). Between the trimmed V and J ends, which lost 3 bases and 2 bases, there was a span of 10 bases. This CDR3 contains 14 residues.

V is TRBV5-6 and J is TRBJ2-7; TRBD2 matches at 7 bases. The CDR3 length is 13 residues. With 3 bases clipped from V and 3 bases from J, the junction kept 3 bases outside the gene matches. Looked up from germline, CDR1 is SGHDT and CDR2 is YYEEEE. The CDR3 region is CASSSGTNYEQYF. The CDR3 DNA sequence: TGTGCCAGCAGCTCCGGGACTAACTACGAGCAGTACTTC. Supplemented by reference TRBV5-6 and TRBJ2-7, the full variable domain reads DAGVTQSPTHLIKTRGQQVTLRCSPKSGHDTVSWYQQALGQGPQFIFQYYEEEERQRGNFPDRFSGHQFPNYSSELNVNALLLGDSALYLCASSSGTNYEQYFGPGTRLTVT.

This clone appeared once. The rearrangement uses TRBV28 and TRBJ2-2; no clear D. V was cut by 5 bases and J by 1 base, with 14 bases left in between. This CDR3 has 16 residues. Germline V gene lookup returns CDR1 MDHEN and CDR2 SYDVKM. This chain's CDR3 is CASSLRWVGNTGELFF. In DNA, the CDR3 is TGTGCCAGCAGTCTAAGATGGGTGGGGAACACCGGGGAGCTGTTTTTT. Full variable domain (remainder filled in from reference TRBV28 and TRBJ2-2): DVKVTQSSRYLVKRTGEKVFLECVQDMDHENMFWYRQDPGLGLRLIYFSYDVKMKEKGDIPEGYSVSREKKERFSLILESASTNQTSMYLCASSLRWVGNTGELFFGEGSRLTVL.

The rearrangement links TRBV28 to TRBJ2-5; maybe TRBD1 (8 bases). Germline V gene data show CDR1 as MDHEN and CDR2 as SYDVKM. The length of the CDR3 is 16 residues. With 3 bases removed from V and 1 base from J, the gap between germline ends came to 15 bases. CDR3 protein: CASSLGGTGPQETQYF. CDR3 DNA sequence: TGTGCCAGCAGTTTGGGGGGGACAGGTCCCCAAGAGACCCAGTACTTC. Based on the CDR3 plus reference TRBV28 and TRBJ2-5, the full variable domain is DVKVTQSSRYLVKRTGEKVFLECVQDMDHENMFWYRQDPGLGLRLIYFSYDVKMKEKGDIPEGYSVSREKKERFSLILESASTNQTSMYLCASSLGGTGPQETQYFGPGTRLLVL.

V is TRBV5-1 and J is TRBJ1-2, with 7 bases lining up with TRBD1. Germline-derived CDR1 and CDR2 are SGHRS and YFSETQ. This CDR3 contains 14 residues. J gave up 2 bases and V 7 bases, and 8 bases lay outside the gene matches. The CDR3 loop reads CASVARGDNYGYTF. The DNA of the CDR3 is TGCGCCAGCGTGGCCAGGGGGGACAACTATGGCTACACCTTC.

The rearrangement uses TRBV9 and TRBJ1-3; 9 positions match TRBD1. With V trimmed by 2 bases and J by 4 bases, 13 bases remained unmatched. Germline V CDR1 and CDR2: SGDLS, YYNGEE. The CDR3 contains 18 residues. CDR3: CASSVTLPGQGAGNTIYF. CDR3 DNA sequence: TGTGCCAGCAGCGTGACCCTACCGGGACAGGGTGCAGGAAACACCATATATTTT.

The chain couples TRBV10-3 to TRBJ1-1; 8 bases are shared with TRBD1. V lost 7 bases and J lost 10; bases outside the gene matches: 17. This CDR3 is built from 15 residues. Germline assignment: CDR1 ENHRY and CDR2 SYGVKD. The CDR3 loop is CAITADLGQGRAAFF. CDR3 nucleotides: TGTGCCATCACAGCGGATCTCGGACAGGGACGAGCAGCTTTCTTT.

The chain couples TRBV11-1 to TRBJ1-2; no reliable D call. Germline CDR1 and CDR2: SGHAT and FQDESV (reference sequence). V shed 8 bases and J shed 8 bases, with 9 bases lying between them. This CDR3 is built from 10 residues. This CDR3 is CASLQPGYTF. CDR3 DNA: TGTGCCAGCCTCCAACCGGGCTACACCTTC.

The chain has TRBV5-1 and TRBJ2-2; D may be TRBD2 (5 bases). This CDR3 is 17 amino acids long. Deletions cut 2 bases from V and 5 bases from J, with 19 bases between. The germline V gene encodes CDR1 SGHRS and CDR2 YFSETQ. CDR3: CASSFQLRTGGTGELFF. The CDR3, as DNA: TGCGCCAGCAGCTTCCAACTAAGGACTGGAGGTACCGGGGAGCTGTTTTTT.

The CDR3 here is CASSIGRGSQPQHF. CDR3 DNA: TGTGCCAGTAGTATTGGCAGAGGCAGTCAGCCCCAGCATTTT. This sequence joins TRBV19 and TRBJ1-5; D remains ambiguous. V lost 3 bases and J 6 bases, leaving 12 bases between the germline ends. CDR1 and CDR2 from the germline V gene are LNHDA and SQIVND (reference sequence). There are 14 residues in the CDR3.

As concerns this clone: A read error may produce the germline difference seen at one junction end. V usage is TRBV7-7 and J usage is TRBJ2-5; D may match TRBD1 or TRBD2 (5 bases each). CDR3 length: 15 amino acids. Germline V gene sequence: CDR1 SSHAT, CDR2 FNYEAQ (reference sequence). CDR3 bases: TGTGCTAGCAGCTTAGGGGTCGGGAACCAAGAGACCCAGTACTTC. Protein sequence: CASSLGVGNQETQYF.

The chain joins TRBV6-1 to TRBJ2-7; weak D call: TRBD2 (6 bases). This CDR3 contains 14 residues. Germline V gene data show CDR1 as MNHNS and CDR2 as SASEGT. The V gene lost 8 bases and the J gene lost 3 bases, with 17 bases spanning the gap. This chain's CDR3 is CASQGGAQFYEQYF. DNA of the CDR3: TGTGCCAGCCAAGGAGGGGCCCAGTTCTACGAGCAGTACTTC.